This T cell receptor beta chain was identified during a study of technical replicates of blood from a handful of donors. The ends lost 4 bases at V and 4 bases at J; junction bases unmatched: 10. This CDR3 is built from 15 residues. From germline, CDR1 is SGHKS and CDR2 YYEKEE (reference sequence). Profiled with immunoSEQ multiplex PCR; TCRdb holds only in-frame clones, not every one. The table lists around 50,000 clones, 95% to 96% of them singletons. This clone was counted once. The sequence came from a human donor in good health. This chain uses TRBV5-5 with TRBJ1-2; TRBD1 aligns across 7 bases. Sequenced: T cells isolated from PBMCs. Here the CDR3 DNA reads TGTGCCAGCAGCCTACGACAGGGAGGAGGCTATGGCTACACCTTC. Translated, it gives CASSLRQGGGYGYTF.